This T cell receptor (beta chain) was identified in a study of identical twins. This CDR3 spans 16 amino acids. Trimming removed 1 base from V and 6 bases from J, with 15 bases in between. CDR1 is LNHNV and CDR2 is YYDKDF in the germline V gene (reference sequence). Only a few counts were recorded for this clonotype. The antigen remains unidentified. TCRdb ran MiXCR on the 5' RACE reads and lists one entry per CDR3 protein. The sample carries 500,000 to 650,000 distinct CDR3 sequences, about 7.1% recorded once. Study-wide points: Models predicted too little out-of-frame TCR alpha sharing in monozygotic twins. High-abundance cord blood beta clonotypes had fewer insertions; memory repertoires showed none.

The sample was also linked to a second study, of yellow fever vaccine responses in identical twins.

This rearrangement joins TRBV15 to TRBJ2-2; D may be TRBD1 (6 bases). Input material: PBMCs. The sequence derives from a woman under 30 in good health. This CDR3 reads CATSRVPQGRAGELFF. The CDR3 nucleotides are TGTGCCACCAGCAGAGTGCCCCAGGGGCGGGCCGGGGAGCTGTTTTTT.